The 8 T cell receptor beta chains presented below share a single source sample, sequenced in a study of cytomegalovirus exposure and HLA in healthy donors. Primers: 60 Vbeta forward and 13 Jbeta reverse. Generated by immunoSEQ multiplex PCR, the TCRdb table keeps only in-frame clones and is missing some. The sample shows 94,000 or so clones, around three quarters of them seen only once. The sequencing input was PBMCs. These receptors were collected from a man aged 60 to 69 in good health and CMV-seronegative.

The V call is TRBV6-5, the J call TRBJ1-2; D gene ambiguous. Trimming cost V 0 bases and J 6 bases, with 14 bases left between them. Per germline, CDR1 MNHEY and CDR2 SVGAGI. CDR3 length equals 15 residues. CDR3 in amino acids: CASSYSSEGPHGYTF. The CDR3 DNA sequence: TGTGCCAGCAGTTACTCCTCGGAGGGTCCGCATGGCTACACCTTC.

This clone was observed a handful of times. The chain combines TRBV29-1 with TRBJ1-2; D gene ambiguous. The CDR3 contains 16 residues. Trimming shortened V by 6 bases and J by 4 bases, and 24 bases separated the two germline ends. CDR1 is SQVTM and CDR2 is ANQGSEA in the germline V gene. In nucleotides, the CDR3 is TGCAGCGTCCCCTCCCCTCTGGACGGGAGGAGCTATGGCTACACCTTC. It translates to CSVPSPLDGRSYGYTF.

The V gene is TRBV6-6, the J gene TRBJ1-6; D not certain. The V end lost 4 bases, the J end lost 12 bases, and 16 bases lay between the germline ends. Germline V gives CDR1 MNHNY, CDR2 SVGAGI (reference sequence). The CDR3 totals 14 residues. CDR3 residues: CASSSRDFLGPLHF. Written as DNA, the CDR3 is TGTGCCAGCAGTTCCCGGGATTTCCTAGGACCCCTCCACTTT.

The CDR3 DNA is TGTGCCAGTAGTATAGGTCTTGCCTACGAGCAGTACTTC. It translates to CASSIGLAYEQYF. This chain connects TRBV19 to TRBJ2-7; D not certain. Trimming pared 1 base from V and 2 bases from J, leaving 6 bases between. This CDR3 comprises 13 residues. Looked up from germline, CDR1 is LNHDA and CDR2 is SQIVND (reference sequence).

V is TRBV9 and J is TRBJ1-3; no firm D call. CDR3 size: 15 residues. Germline V gene sequence: CDR1 SGDLS, CDR2 YYNGEE. Trimming removed 6 bases from V and 0 bases from J, with 13 bases in between. The CDR3 nucleotides read TGTGCCAGCACCCCGACTGGCGACTCTGGAAACACCATATATTTT. This translates into CASTPTGDSGNTIYF. The variable domain in full, with the rest retrieved from reference TRBV9 and TRBJ1-3, is DSGVTQTPKHLITATGQRVTLRCSPRSGDLSVYWYQQSLDQGLQFLIQYYNGEERAKGNILERFSAQQFPDLHSELNLSSLELGDSALYFCASTPTGDSGNTIYFGEGSWLTVV.

This chain uses TRBV19 with TRBJ1-2; the D is unclear. The CDR3 consists of 12 residues. The germline V and J ends were trimmed by 5 bases and 4 bases, with 8 bases remaining between them. Germline loops: CDR1 LNHDA, CDR2 SQIVND (reference sequence). CDR3 nucleotides: TGTGCCAGTAGTCCCAGTACCTATGGCTACACCTTC. Amino acid sequence: CASSPSTYGYTF.

The V call is TRBV7-2, the J call TRBJ2-3; D gene uncertain. Trimming removed 5 bases from V and 4 bases from J, with 7 bases in between. This CDR3 has 12 residues. Germline CDR1 is SGHTA and CDR2 is FQGNSA. The chain's CDR3 is CASSPYADTQYF. CDR3 in DNA: TGTGCCAGCAGCCCCTATGCAGATACGCAGTATTTT.

V and J are TRBV2 and TRBJ2-3; possibly TRBD1 for D (6 bases). The CDR3 spans 13 residues. CDR1 and CDR2 (germline): SNHLY, FYNNEI. V dropped 6 bases and J dropped 4 bases, with 11 bases sitting between them. CDR3 sequence: CASRGTRPDTQYF. CDR3 DNA sequence: TGTGCCAGCAGGGGGACAAGGCCAGATACGCAGTATTTT.